This is a list of T cell receptor beta chains from one sample in a study of blood T cell repertoires in COVID-19. This table comes from immunoSEQ multiplex PCR, and its TCRdb copy is limited to in-frame clones, with some not included. Among some 99,000 clones listed, over 60% were seen once. The sequenced material came from peripheral blood. The receptors originated from a human donor in a cohort sampled during active or convalescent COVID-19. CDR3s include the opening cysteine and the closing phenylalanine or tryptophan. The D gene is left open where the match is weak.

v_gene	d_gene	j_gene	CDR3aa	CDR3nt
TRBV19	NA	TRBJ2-1	CASSIFSRGAHEQFF	TGTGCCAGTAGTATATTTTCTCGGGGGGCGCATGAGCAGTTCTTC
TRBV29-1	TRBD1	TRBJ1-2	CSVEDPRTGGVGYGYTF	TGCAGCGTTGAAGATCCCAGGACAGGGGGCGTAGGCTATGGCTACACCTTC
TRBV27	NA	TRBJ1-1	CASSLWGTTNTEAFF	TGTGCCAGCAGTTTATGGGGGACAACGAACACTGAAGCTTTCTTT
TRBV11-2	TRBD1	TRBJ2-7	CASSWTGGRGGEQYF	TGTGCCAGCAGCTGGACAGGGGGCAGGGGCGGGGAGCAGTACTTC
TRBV7-9	NA	TRBJ2-7	CASSPQGYSSYEQYF	TGTGCCAGCAGCCCACAGGGCTACAGCTCCTACGAGCAGTACTTC
TRBV5-1	TRBD2	TRBJ2-7	CASSPTSGRAKGDEQYF	TGCGCCAGCAGCCCTACTAGCGGGAGAGCCAAAGGGGACGAGCAGTACTTC
TRBV28	NA	TRBJ1-5	CASSFGQNQPQHF	TGTGCCAGCAGTTTTGGACAGAATCAGCCCCAGCATTTT
TRBV5-1	TRBD1	TRBJ2-2	CASDPGDRGRTGELFF	TGCGCCAGCGACCCTGGGGACAGGGGGCGTACCGGGGAGCTGTTTTTT
TRBV18	TRBD1	TRBJ2-7	CASSPGTGNYEQYF	TGTGCCAGCTCACCAGGGACAGGGAACTACGAGCAGTACTTC
TRBV2	TRBD1	TRBJ1-2	CASSSDRVTYGYTF	TGTGCCAGCAGTTCAGACAGGGTAACATATGGCTACACCTTC
TRBV18	NA	TRBJ2-7	CASSLLDSHSYEQYF	TGTGCCAGCTCACTCTTGGACAGCCACTCCTACGAGCAGTACTTC
TRBV5-4	NA	TRBJ1-2	CASSFEGERGYTF	TGTGCCAGCAGCTTCGAGGGGGAGCGCGGCTACACCTTC
TRBV5-8	TRBD2	TRBJ2-1	CASSAGTSGAYNEQFF	TGTGCCAGCAGCGCGGGGACTAGCGGAGCTTACAATGAGCAGTTCTTC
TRBV9	NA	TRBJ1-2	CASSTHRGGDPAGYTF	TGTGCCAGCAGCACCCATCGGGGGGGAGATCCGGCTGGCTACACCTTC
TRBV13	NA	TRBJ2-7	CASSLFLGRTYEQYF	TGTGCCAGCAGCTTATTCTTGGGCCGCACCTACGAGCAGTACTTC
TRBV13	TRBD2	TRBJ2-7	CASSLRSSGSWVYEQYF	TGTGCCAGCAGCTTACGGTCTAGCGGGAGTTGGGTATACGAGCAGTACTTC